A selection of T cell receptor beta chains follows, all from one sample in a study of T cells in Graves' hyperthyroidism and ophthalmopathy. TCRdb independently ran MiXCR on the multiplex PCR reads; one entry per CDR3 protein. The table shows hundreds of thousands of distinct CDR3 sequences, with about 45% occurring only once. The specimen was peripheral blood or thyroid tissue (not recorded which). The receptors come from an adult man with Graves' disease, either hyperthyroidism or ophthalmopathy (not recorded which). Each CDR3 is given with its conserved first and last residue. Each record gives: J gene, clone size, V gene, CDR3 length, D gene, CDR3 protein, CDR3 DNA. The D gene is left open where the match is weak. A row's size may be missing; if present it is once, few, many or a size class.

TRBJ1-2	NA	TRBV20-1	15	NA	CSAPLLLGRSHGYTF	TGCAGTGCTCCCCTTCTTTTAGGGCGGTCTCATGGCTACACCTTC
TRBJ1-5	NA	TRBV24-1	15	NA	CATSDETGFNQPQHF	TGTGCCACCAGTGATGAGACAGGCTTCAATCAGCCCCAGCATTTT
TRBJ1-2	once	TRBV29-1	11	TRBD1	CSVRQGEGYTF	TGCAGCGTGAGACAGGGAGAAGGCTACACCTTC
TRBJ2-7	NA	TRBV20-1	14	TRBD2	CSARQDGRNYEQYF	TGCAGTGCTAGACAGGACGGGAGGAACTACGAGCAGTACTTC
TRBJ1-4	many	TRBV2	14	TRBD1	CASRHRGHSEKLFF	TGTGCCAGCAGACACAGGGGGCATTCCGAAAAACTGTTTTTT
TRBJ2-5	few	TRBV7-2	16	TRBD2	CASSQEALAGGETQYF	TGTGCCAGCAGCCAAGAGGCACTAGCGGGAGGAGAGACCCAGTACTTC
TRBJ1-6	NA	TRBV2	14	NA	CASRSGLGNSPLHF	TGTGCCAGCAGATCGGGGTTGGGTAATTCACCCCTCCACTTT
TRBJ1-1	NA	TRBV7-2	16	NA	CASSSTNVAGDTEAFF	TGTGCCAGCAGCTCGACCAACGTGGCCGGGGACACTGAAGCTTTCTTT
TRBJ1-1	NA	TRBV29-1	8	NA	CSVVSAFF	TGCAGCGTTGTTTCAGCTTTCTTT
TRBJ1-2	NA	TRBV10-3	14	TRBD1	CAISDTGTVSGYTF	TGTGCCATCAGTGACACAGGGACAGTCTCGGGCTACACCTTC
TRBJ2-5	NA	TRBV7-9	16	NA	CASSHSDRRYQETQYF	TGTGCCAGCAGCCACTCAGACAGAAGGTACCAAGAGACCCAGTACTTC
TRBJ1-2	many	TRBV7-9	13	NA	CASSHDGVYGYTF	TGTGCCAGCAGCCACGACGGAGTCTATGGCTACACCTTC
TRBJ2-2	NA	TRBV29-1	13	TRBD2	CSVVLAGTGELFF	TGCAGCGTTGTATTAGCGGGCACCGGGGAGCTGTTTTTT
TRBJ2-7	NA	TRBV29-1	14	NA	CSVVTGSSAYEQYF	TGCAGCGTTGTCACAGGGTCCTCGGCTTACGAGCAGTACTTC
TRBJ2-7	NA	TRBV7-8	14	TRBD1	CASSQQTGNYEQYF	TGTGCCAGCAGCCAACAGACAGGGAATTACGAGCAGTACTTC
TRBJ2-5	NA	TRBV10-2	12	NA	CASSESGQTQYF	TGCGCCAGCAGTGAGTCCGGGCAAACCCAGTACTTC
TRBJ2-5	NA	TRBV24-1	15	NA	CATSDFGGKQETQYF	TGTGCCACCAGTGATTTTGGGGGAAAACAAGAGACCCAGTACTTC
TRBJ2-7	many	TRBV24-1	15	TRBD1	CATSDLRQGADEQYF	TGTGCCACCAGTGATTTGCGGCAGGGGGCCGACGAGCAGTACTTC
TRBJ2-5	many	TRBV7-9	14	NA	CASSLLGIKETQYF	TGTGCCAGCAGCTTACTCGGAATTAAAGAGACCCAGTACTTC
TRBJ2-2	few	TRBV5-1	14	NA	CASSLGPVTGELFF	TGCGCCAGCAGCTTGGGTCCGGTCACCGGGGAGCTGTTTTTT
TRBJ1-3	few	TRBV9	14	NA	CASSVGSTGNTIYF	TGTGCCAGCAGCGTAGGATCAACTGGAAACACCATATATTTT
TRBJ2-7	NA	TRBV20-1	14	NA	CSARDNRRLNEQYF	TGCAGTGCTAGAGATAATAGGAGACTGAACGAGCAGTACTTC
TRBJ2-5	NA	TRBV5-1	16	NA	CASSLVDGQLEETQYF	TGCGCCAGCAGCTTGGTAGACGGGCAATTGGAAGAGACCCAGTACTTC
TRBJ1-1	NA	TRBV25-1	15	TRBD1	CASVGTGGAYTEAFF	TGTGCCAGCGTGGGGACAGGGGGCGCGTATACTGAAGCTTTCTTT
TRBJ2-5	once	TRBV24-1	13	NA	CATSDFRGQPQYF	TGTGCCACCAGTGATTTTAGGGGTCAGCCCCAGTACTTC
TRBJ2-5	NA	TRBV7-9	20	TRBD2	CASSTIRGLAGGSGEETQYF	TGTGCCAGCAGCACTATACGCGGACTAGCGGGAGGATCAGGGGAAGAGACCCAGTACTTC
TRBJ1-2	once	TRBV29-1	11	TRBD1	CSATGQNGYTF	TGCAGCGCGACGGGACAGAATGGCTACACCTTC
TRBJ2-7	once	TRBV9	14	TRBD1	CASSVLDRGYEQYF	TGTGCCAGCAGCGTATTGGACAGGGGCTACGAGCAGTACTTC
TRBJ2-1	many	TRBV6-5	14	NA	CASSYSPGRDEQFF	TGTGCCAGCAGTTACTCTCCGGGGCGCGATGAGCAGTTCTTC
TRBJ1-1	many	TRBV20-1	15	TRBD1	CSARDTGQKNTEAFF	TGCAGTGCTAGAGATACGGGACAGAAGAACACTGAAGCTTTCTTT
TRBJ1-3	few	TRBV9	16	NA	CASSVGGRDAGNTIYF	TGTGCCAGCAGCGTAGGTGGCAGGGATGCTGGAAACACCATATATTTT
TRBJ1-6	many	TRBV7-9	13	NA	CASSLTADSPLHF	TGTGCCAGCAGCTTAACGGCGGATTCACCCCTCCACTTT
TRBJ2-5	few	TRBV9	17	TRBD2	CASSPSVGGGLQETQYF	TGTGCCAGCAGCCCCTCTGTAGGCGGGGGACTTCAAGAGACCCAGTACTTC
TRBJ2-6	NA	TRBV7-6	12	NA	CASSVRANVLTF	TGTGCCAGCAGCGTGCGGGCCAACGTCCTGACTTTC
TRBJ1-2	many	TRBV29-1	16	TRBD1	CSVEGPRDRESYGYTF	TGCAGCGTTGAAGGCCCCCGGGACAGGGAATCCTATGGCTACACCTTC
TRBJ2-5	NA	TRBV11-2	15	NA	CASRPAGSNGETQYF	TGTGCCAGCAGACCAGCCGGGAGTAACGGCGAGACCCAGTACTTC
TRBJ2-7	NA	TRBV7-2	17	TRBD2	CASSLTSGGVLSYEQYF	TGTGCCAGCAGCTTGACTAGCGGGGGGGTTCTCTCCTACGAGCAGTACTTC
TRBJ1-1	NA	TRBV7-9	18	NA	CASRKLSGGRSMNTEAFF	TGTGCCAGCAGAAAGCTTAGTGGGGGGCGTTCGATGAACACTGAAGCTTTCTTT
TRBJ1-2	many	TRBV12-3/TRBV12-4	14	NA	CASSLRTERYGYTF	TGTGCCAGCAGTTTGCGGACAGAGCGCTATGGCTACACCTTC
TRBJ1-1	NA	TRBV28	10	NA	CATGTTEAFF	TGTGCCACAGGGACCACTGAAGCTTTCTTT
TRBJ1-1	few	TRBV19	13	NA	CASSMSGTTEAFF	TGTGCCAGTAGTATGTCGGGGACCACTGAAGCTTTCTTT
TRBJ2-5	few	TRBV20-1	16	TRBD2	CSARFWGLAEQETQYF	TGCAGTGCTAGATTTTGGGGACTAGCGGAACAAGAGACCCAGTACTTC
TRBJ1-3	NA	TRBV7-9	11	TRBD1	CASSFRDRGDF	TGTGCCAGCAGCTTCCGGGACAGGGGGGATTTT
TRBJ1-2	NA	TRBV3-1	17	NA	CASSQVGSRIVGYGYTF	TGTGCCAGCAGCCAAGTAGGCAGCAGGATCGTCGGCTATGGCTACACCTTC
TRBJ1-2	NA	TRBV12-3/TRBV12-4	12	NA	CASSPRRYGYTF	TGTGCCAGCAGCCCTCGGAGATATGGCTACACCTTC
TRBJ1-1	many	TRBV7-9	12	NA	CASSLTGRGAFF	TGTGCCAGCAGCTTAACCGGGCGTGGAGCTTTCTTT
TRBJ2-5	few	TRBV20-1	17	TRBD1	CSAREAPDRGRAETQYF	TGCAGTGCTAGAGAGGCCCCGGACAGGGGTCGGGCAGAGACCCAGTACTTC
TRBJ1-6	many	TRBV29-1	12	NA	CSVGSGNSPLHF	TGCAGCGTTGGGTCGGGGAATTCACCCCTCCACTTT
TRBJ1-6	many	TRBV5-1	14	NA	CASSLEGWRSPLHF	TGCGCCAGCAGCCTAGAGGGGTGGCGTTCACCCCTCCACTTT
TRBJ2-2	once	TRBV6-2/TRBV6-3	15	NA	CASSYVTPDTGELFF	TGTGCCAGCAGTTACGTGACCCCGGACACCGGGGAGCTGTTTTTT
TRBJ1-4	few	TRBV20-1	13	TRBD1	CSAGDRVNEKLFF	TGCAGTGCTGGGGACAGGGTGAATGAAAAACTGTTTTTT
TRBJ2-2	NA	TRBV7-8	16	TRBD1	CASSYSGTVNTGELFF	TGTGCCAGCAGCTATTCCGGGACAGTGAACACCGGGGAGCTGTTTTTT
TRBJ2-5	NA	TRBV29-1	12	NA	CSDRKVVETQYF	TGCAGCGATCGAAAGGTTGTGGAGACCCAGTACTTC
TRBJ1-1	many	TRBV2	14	TRBD1	CASSEGTGIGEAFF	TGTGCCAGCAGTGAGGGGACAGGGATCGGTGAAGCTTTCTTT
TRBJ1-5	NA	TRBV2	15	NA	CASSEDTGYNQPQHF	TGTGCCAGCAGTGAAGACACAGGGTATAACCAGCCCCAGCATTTT
TRBJ2-7	few	TRBV6-5	16	TRBD2	CASSTRTPGGSYEQYF	TGTGCCAGCAGTACTAGGACACCGGGGGGATCCTACGAGCAGTACTTC
TRBJ2-7	NA	TRBV11-1	16	TRBD1	CASSFRDRGVTYEQYF	TGTGCCAGCAGCTTCCGGGACAGGGGGGTAACCTACGAGCAGTACTTC
TRBJ2-7	NA	TRBV25-1	13	TRBD1	CASRLGQAGEQYF	TGTGCCAGCAGACTGGGACAGGCAGGCGAGCAGTACTTC
TRBJ1-2	NA	TRBV25-1	14	NA	CASFGWGIGYGYTF	TGTGCCAGCTTTGGGTGGGGGATCGGGTATGGCTACACCTTC